This T cell receptor (beta chain) was documented in a study of CD8 T cells in ankylosing spondylitis. Overall study results and limits: The disease-linked clones had a CD8+ phenotype and low blood frequencies.

With molecular barcodes, quantitative 5'-RACE was used to make the TCR beta libraries. TCRdb reanalysed the 5' RACE reads using MiXCR and keeps one entry per CDR3 protein. Among 15,000 to 20,000 distinct CDR3 sequences listed, roughly 8.2% were seen once. In its sample, this clonotype was seen many times. What it recognizes is unknown. The TCR was taken from a male donor with ankylosing spondylitis or in good health (not recorded which). Sample: blood.

The CDR3 sequence: CAISVREVTGTDTQYF. Here the CDR3 DNA reads TGTGCCATCAGTGTGCGGGAGGTAACGGGAACAGATACGCAGTATTTT. This rearrangement joins TRBV10-3 to TRBJ2-3, with TRBD2 identical over 8 bases. CDR3 length equals 16 residues. The V and J ends lost 4 bases and 3 bases, in that order; junction bases with no gene match: 9. CDR1 and CDR2 (germline): ENHRY, SYGVKD.